The source of this T cell receptor (beta chain) is a study of blood T cell repertoires in COVID-19. Study-wide context: Both acute and convalescent COVID-19 samples were obtained from the United States, Italy and Spain.

The CDR3 is 13 residues long. V lost 7 bases and J 3 bases, leaving 16 bases between the germline ends. Germline CDR1 and CDR2: SQVTM and ANQGSEA. The repertoire was sequenced with immunoSEQ multiplex PCR; TCRdb's copy has only in-frame clones and lacks some. The table has 340,000 or so clones, 65% to 85% seen once. The chain has TRBV29-1 and TRBJ2-7, with a weak D call TRBD2 (6 bases). This TCR came from a man aged 25-45 years with active or convalescent COVID-19. The sequenced sample consisted of peripheral blood. CDR3 coding DNA: TGCAGCGCCGGAGGGGTAACTGACTACGAGCAGTACTTC. This encodes CSAGGVTDYEQYF.